This TCR beta chain is from a study of blood T cell repertoires in COVID-19. Sequenced by immunoSEQ multiplex PCR; TCRdb stores in-frame clones only, minus some. Among fewer than 200,000 clones listed, 70% to 80% were seen once. CDR1 is SQVTM, CDR2 ANQGSEA, per germline. V lost 6 bases and J lost 0, with 11 bases in between. This CDR3 has 13 residues. This TCR derives from a woman between 45 and 65 years old who had recovered from COVID-19. Sequencing input: PBMCs or T cells enriched from blood (not recorded which). The rearrangement links TRBV29-1 to TRBJ1-2, with TRBD1 as a possible D gene (6 bases). The DNA for the CDR3 is TGCAGCGTCGCGGACAGTTCTAACTATGGCTACACCTTC. Its translation: CSVADSSNYGYTF.